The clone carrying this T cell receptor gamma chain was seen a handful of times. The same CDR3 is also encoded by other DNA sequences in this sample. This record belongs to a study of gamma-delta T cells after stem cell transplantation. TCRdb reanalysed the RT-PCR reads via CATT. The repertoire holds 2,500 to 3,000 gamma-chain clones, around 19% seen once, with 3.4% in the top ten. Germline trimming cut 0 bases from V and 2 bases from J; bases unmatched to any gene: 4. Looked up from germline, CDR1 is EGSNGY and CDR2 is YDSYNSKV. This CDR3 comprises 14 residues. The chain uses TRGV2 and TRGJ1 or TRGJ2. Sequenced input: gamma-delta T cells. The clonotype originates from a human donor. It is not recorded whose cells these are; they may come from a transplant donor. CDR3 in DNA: TGTGCCACCTGGGACGGGCCCCATTATTATAAGAAACTCTTT. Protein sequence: CATWDGPHYYKKLF.